One sample yielded the 22 T cell receptor beta chains listed below, sequenced in a study of monozygotic twins with inflammatory bowel disease (dated by TCRdb to between 2018 and 2020). The library relied on 5' RACE. These reads were obtained on an Illumina HiSeq 2500. TCRdb reprocessed the public reads and reports one entry per CDR3 protein sequence, without DNA. The sample's records list roughly 200,000 distinct CDR3 sequences. The ten largest clones add up to roughly 7.1% of the sample. The sequenced material came from blood. The receptors were sampled from a human donor with ulcerative colitis or Crohn's disease, or a healthy co-twin of an affected twin (not recorded which).

The rearrangement joins TRBV5-1 to TRBJ2-1; TCRdb indicates TRBD2, and absent DNA this call remains unverified. The CDR3 covers 17 residues. CDR1 and CDR2 (germline): SGHRS, YFSETQ. The CDR3 sequence is CASSLSGGGPSYNEQFF.

The V and J genes are TRBV29-1 and TRBJ2-7; TCRdb reports TRBD2, a call that lacks DNA to check it against. This CDR3 is built from 14 residues. In germline, CDR1 is SQVTM, CDR2 ANQGSEA. The CDR3 sequence: CSFRRGPQPYEQYF.

The chain recombines TRBV6-5 with TRBJ2-1. This CDR3 spans 17 amino acids. Germline V CDR1 and CDR2: MNHEY, SVGAGI. The CDR3 spells CASSYSRLGGSYNEQFF.

The V and J genes are TRBV18 and TRBJ2-1; TCRdb's D gene call, TRBD2, goes unchecked for lack of DNA. This CDR3 spans 18 amino acids. Germline CDR1 reads KGHSH; CDR2 reads LQKENI. The CDR3 loop is CASSPPGSGGPSYNEQFF.

The rearrangement uses TRBV18 and TRBJ2-1. The CDR3 runs 14 residues. The V gene's germline CDR1 is KGHSH and CDR2 LQKENI. The CDR3 here is CASSPPARGDEQFF.

This chain uses TRBV2 with TRBJ1-5; absent DNA, TCRdb's TRBD1 call cannot be checked. The germline V gene encodes CDR1 SNHLY and CDR2 FYNNEI. The CDR3 spans 15 residues. The CDR3 protein is CASRQGVFDNQPQHF. Full variable domain (remainder filled in from reference TRBV2 and TRBJ1-5): EPEVTQTPSHQVTQMGQEVILRCVPISNHLYFYWYRQILGQKVEFLVSFYNNEISEKSEIFDDQFSVERPDGSNFTLKIRSTKLEDSAMYFCASRQGVFDNQPQHFGDGTRLSIL.

This chain links TRBV4-1 with TRBJ2-7; there is no DNA to check the TCRdb D call of TRBD2. In germline, CDR1 is MGHRA, CDR2 YSYEKL. This CDR3 is 14 amino acids long. This CDR3 is CASSRKTSLYEQYF.

The chain employs TRBV5-1 and TRBJ2-5. Germline loops: CDR1 SGHRS, CDR2 YFSETQ. The CDR3 has 13 amino acids. CDR3 loop: CASSFFEAETQYF.

This chain joins TRBV29-1 and TRBJ2-7; TCRdb indicates TRBD1, and absent DNA this call remains unverified. Germline V gives CDR1 SQVTM, CDR2 ANQGSEA. There are 13 residues in the CDR3. The CDR3 loop reads CSVVRTGQYEQYF.

V usage is TRBV12-3 or TRBV12-4 and J usage is TRBJ2-7. This CDR3 is built from 16 residues. CDR3 loop: CASSLTPLSSSYEQYF.

The gene calls are TRBV7-9 and TRBJ2-7; TCRdb reports TRBD1, a call that lacks DNA to check it against. There are 13 residues in the CDR3. Germline V CDR1 and CDR2: SEHNR, FQNEAQ (reference sequence). This CDR3 reads CASSFGDTYEQYF.

This chain uses TRBV15 with TRBJ2-7; without DNA, the TCRdb call of TRBD1 cannot be checked. Germline V gene sequence: CDR1 LNHNV, CDR2 YYDKDF (reference sequence). The CDR3 covers 15 residues. CDR3 sequence: CATSREVGASYEQYF. Full variable domain (outside the CDR3, taken from reference TRBV15 and TRBJ2-7): DAMVIQNPRYQVTQFGKPVTLSCSQTLNHNVMYWYQQKSSQAPKLLFHYYDKDFNNEADTPDNFQSRRPNTSFCFLDIRSPGLGDTAMYLCATSREVGASYEQYFGPGTRLTVT.

CDR3 loop: CASSLYPGAEAFF. This chain links TRBV27 with TRBJ1-1; lacking DNA, the TRBD1 call made by TCRdb goes unchecked. The germline gives CDR1 MNHEY, CDR2 SMNVEV (reference sequence). The CDR3 is 13 residues long.

The chain joins TRBV12-3 or TRBV12-4 to TRBJ2-7; the TRBD2 assignment by TCRdb is unverifiable without DNA. This CDR3 has 13 residues. The CDR3 spells CASSFLGGGEQYF.

The CDR3: CASSRDSLTDTQYF. The chain is built from TRBV7-2 and TRBJ2-3; TCRdb returns TRBD2, unconfirmable since there is no DNA. This CDR3 is built from 14 residues. From germline, CDR1 is SGHTA and CDR2 FQGNSA.

This chain connects TRBV5-4 to TRBJ2-1; TCRdb returns TRBD2, unconfirmable since there is no DNA. This CDR3 is built from 17 residues. Looked up from germline, CDR1 is SGHNT and CDR2 is YYREEE (reference sequence). CDR3 region: CASSPPGREGTYNEQFF.

This chain links TRBV7-6 with TRBJ2-2; the TRBD1 assignment by TCRdb is unverifiable without DNA. The length of the CDR3 is 17 residues. CDR1 is SGHVS, CDR2 FNYEAQ, per germline. CDR3 sequence reads: CASSLSGGTVNTGELFF.

The chain carries TRBV7-9 and TRBJ1-5; the D call from TCRdb, TRBD1, cannot be confirmed without DNA. From germline, CDR1 is SEHNR and CDR2 FQNEAQ (reference sequence). This CDR3 spans 13 amino acids. The CDR3 sequence is CASSLEGDQPQHF.

The chain employs TRBV6-5 and TRBJ1-1; TCRdb proposes TRBD1, but this gene call is untestable without DNA. The CDR3 covers 12 residues. Germline V lookup: CDR1 MNHEY, CDR2 SVGAGI. The CDR3 sequence: CASSPGTGQAFF.

The chain uses TRBV11-2 and TRBJ2-6. CDR3 length: 18 amino acids. Germline loops: CDR1 SGHAT, CDR2 FQNNGV. The CDR3 sequence is CASSLDRPRSPGANVLTF.

The V call is TRBV20-1, the J call TRBJ2-1; TCRdb proposes TRBD2, but this gene call is untestable without DNA. Germline CDR1 DFQATT, CDR2 SNEGSKA (reference sequence). The CDR3 length is 13 residues. CDR3 in amino acids: CTGGSGAYNEQFF.

The CDR3 sequence is CASSKEGDNYGYTF. The rearrangement joins TRBV21-1 to TRBJ1-2; TCRdb gives TRBD1 as the D gene, but with no DNA this cannot be confirmed. TRBV21-1 represents a pseudogene. This CDR3 is built from 14 residues.